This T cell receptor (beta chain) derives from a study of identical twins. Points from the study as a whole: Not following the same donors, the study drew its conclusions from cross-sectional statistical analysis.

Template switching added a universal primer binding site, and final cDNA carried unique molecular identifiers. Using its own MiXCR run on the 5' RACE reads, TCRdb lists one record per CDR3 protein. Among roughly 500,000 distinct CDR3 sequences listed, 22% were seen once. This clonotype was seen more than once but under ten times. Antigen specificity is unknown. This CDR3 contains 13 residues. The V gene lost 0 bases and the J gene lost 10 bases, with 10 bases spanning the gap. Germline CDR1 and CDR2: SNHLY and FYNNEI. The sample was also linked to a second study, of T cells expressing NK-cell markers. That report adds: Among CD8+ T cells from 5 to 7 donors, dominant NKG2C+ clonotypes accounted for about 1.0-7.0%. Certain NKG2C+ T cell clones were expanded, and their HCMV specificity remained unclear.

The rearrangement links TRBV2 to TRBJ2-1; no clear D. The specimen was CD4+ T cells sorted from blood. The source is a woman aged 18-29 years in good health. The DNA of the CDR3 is TGTGCCAGCAGTGAAGCGGAAGCAGGCGAGCAGTTCTTC. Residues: CASSEAEAGEQFF.